The present entry profiles one T cell receptor beta chain with its context. Its cognate antigen is unknown. TCRdb ran MiXCR on the 5' RACE reads and lists one entry per CDR3 protein. The sample has about 340,000 distinct CDR3 sequences, under 5% seen once. The data were obtained in a study of T cells after yellow fever vaccination. With 5 bases removed from V and 9 bases from J, the gap between germline ends came to 19 bases. In germline, CDR1 is LNHDA, CDR2 SQIVND (reference sequence). The CDR3 has 14 amino acids. General study results and limits: Clonotype sharing between CD4 and CD8 compartments was small. The booster response re-showed most primary clones: 96% CD4, 88% CD8. The secondary response peaked faster, at day 5 versus 15, but was weaker.

J is TRBJ2-5 and V is TRBV19; D might be TRBD1 (6 bases). The clonotype originates from a man between 18 and 29 years old who received the YFV17D yellow fever vaccine. The starting material was PBMCs, obtained 5 days after the yellow fever booster vaccination. The CDR3 loop reads CASSPRGHLGAQYF. For the CDR3, the DNA is TGTGCCAGTAGTCCCCGGGGACACCTCGGGGCCCAGTACTTC.